This TCR beta chain was retrieved from a study of T cell responses to AZD1222 COVID-19 vaccine. V was clipped by 8 bases and J by 0 bases, with 7 bases between them. The CDR3 runs to 11 residues. Germline V lookup: CDR1 SQVTM, CDR2 ANQGSEA. Study-level points and caveats: Repertoires were obtained solely post-peak T cell response. Among vaccine-associated CD4 TCRs, coverage spanned spike, with dominance at 160-218 and 743-854.

Analyses pooled second doses at about 4 or about 12 weeks. A note on this clone: Antigen specificity is unknown.

Sequencing was performed with immunoSEQ multiplex PCR; in TCRdb, only in-frame clones are kept and a portion is missing. The repertoire includes 150,000 or so clones, 92% of them detected once, and 1% to 1.5% sits in the top ten. The chain has TRBV29-1 and TRBJ2-5; D remains ambiguous. The sequencing used peripheral blood, collected 28 days after the second AZD1222 dose. This sequence was found in an adult who received the AZD1222 COVID-19 vaccine. This CDR3 is CSLQYQETQYF. In DNA form, the CDR3 reads TGCAGCCTCCAGTACCAAGAGACCCAGTACTTC.